These 24 T cell receptor beta chains were all obtained from the same sample, sequenced in a study of T cells in Graves' hyperthyroidism and ophthalmopathy. TCR beta CDR3 region amplification was performed from RNA transcripts. The HTBI primer set served for first-round RT-PCR of the TCR CDR3. TCRdb itself ran the multiplex PCR reads through MiXCR, one entry per CDR3 protein. The data hold about 180,000 distinct CDR3 sequences, with more than 15% observed a single time. What was sequenced was blood. The receptor set was obtained from a woman aged 45-60 years with Graves' hyperthyroidism.

The table lists this clonotype with many counts. The chain is built from TRBV7-6 and TRBJ1-1, with D unresolved. V lost 4 bases and J 1 base, leaving 10 bases between the germline ends. From germline, CDR1 is SGHVS and CDR2 FNYEAQ. This CDR3 contains 14 residues. CDR3 loop: CASSSGPTNTEAFF. CDR3 nucleotide sequence: TGTGCCAGCAGCTCTGGACCGACGAACACTGAAGCTTTCTTT.

V usage is TRBV28 and J usage is TRBJ2-1, with 8 bases that match TRBD2. Germline assignment: CDR1 MDHEN and CDR2 SYDVKM. The CDR3 consists of 16 residues. Trimming at V came to 7 bases and at J to 1 base, leaving 9 bases not matched to a gene. CDR3 sequence reads: CASTISGDRSYNEQFF. CDR3 coding DNA: TGTGCCAGCACTATTAGCGGGGACCGATCCTACAATGAGCAGTTCTTC.

The table lists this clonotype with many counts. The rearrangement links TRBV12-3 or TRBV12-4 to TRBJ1-2; D is perhaps TRBD1 (6 bases). Trimming stripped 5 bases from V and 4 bases from J, with 8 bases between. CDR3 length: 12 residues. CDR3 nucleotides: TGTGCCAGCAGTGAGGACAGCTATGGCTACACCTTC. It specifies CASSEDSYGYTF.

There are a few counts of this clonotype. The chain is built from TRBV7-9 and TRBJ1-2, with D perhaps matching TRBD1 (6 bases). Germline V gene sequence: CDR1 SEHNR, CDR2 FQNEAQ (reference sequence). CDR3 length: 16 amino acids. Between the trimmed V and J ends, which lost 5 bases and 3 bases, there was a span of 19 bases. This chain's CDR3 is CASSRGGGLSDYGYTF. The CDR3, as DNA: TGTGCCAGCAGCAGGGGGGGGGGCCTTAGCGACTATGGCTACACCTTC. The full variable domain, its missing parts supplied by reference TRBV7-9 and TRBJ1-2, is DTGVSQNPRHKITKRGQNVTFRCDPISEHNRLYWYRQTLGQGPEFLTYFQNEAQLEKSRLLSDRFSAERPKGSFSTLEIQRTEQGDSAMYLCASSRGGGLSDYGYTFGSGTRLTVV.

The V gene is TRBV6-1, the J gene TRBJ1-5; D unresolved. Germline V CDR1 and CDR2: MNHNS, SASEGT. With 0 bases removed from V and 3 bases from J, the gap between germline ends came to 15 bases. This CDR3 has 17 residues. This CDR3 reads CASSEAVAGFANQPQHF. DNA of the CDR3: TGTGCCAGCAGTGAAGCGGTCGCGGGTTTTGCCAATCAGCCCCAGCATTTT.

This clonotype was recorded many times. The genes are TRBV20-1 and TRBJ2-4, with D maybe TRBD2 (6 bases). This CDR3 contains 14 residues. From germline, CDR1 is DFQATT and CDR2 SNEGSKA (reference sequence). V shed 1 base and J shed 9 bases, with 16 bases lying between them. CDR3 sequence: CSARAGPTEGIQYF. In nucleotides, the CDR3 is TGCAGTGCTAGAGCGGGACCAACGGAGGGCATTCAGTACTTC.

This clonotype was seen more than once but under ten times. No conserved phenylalanine or tryptophan is present at the end of the CDR3, so a read error is the likely explanation. The chain is built from TRBV7-6 and TRBJ2-7; D possibly corresponds to TRBD2 (7 bases). With 1 base removed from V and 4 bases from J, the gap between germline ends came to 14 bases. Germline V gives CDR1 SGHVS, CDR2 FNYEAQ. The CDR3 extends over 15 amino acids. CDR3 bases: TGTGCCAGCAGCTTAGAGGGGGGGGCGCAGTACGAGCAGTACCTC. Its protein is CASSLEGGAQYEQYL.

Ten or more counts support this clonotype. For the CDR3, the DNA is TGTGCCAGCGGAGAGACCTCGCAGTACTTC. This translates into CASGETSQYF. V and J are TRBV2 and TRBJ2-7; D not certain. V gave up 8 bases and J gave up 9 bases, with 11 bases separating them. Per the germline V gene, CDR1 is SNHLY and CDR2 is FYNNEI. The CDR3 is 10 amino acids.

This clonotype was seen repeatedly, ten times or more. This sequence joins TRBV11-2 and TRBJ1-2; D not certain. CDR3 size: 16 residues. Trimming took 2 bases from V and 3 from J, leaving 16 bases between them. The V gene's germline CDR1 is SGHAT and CDR2 FQNNGV. The CDR3 is CASSLTRRVRDYGYTF. CDR3 in DNA: TGTGCCAGCAGCTTAACCCGTCGGGTGAGAGACTATGGCTACACCTTC.

This clonotype was picked up a small number of times. The chain uses TRBV20-1 and TRBJ2-7; D possibly matches TRBD1 or TRBD2 (5 bases each). Germline V gene sequence: CDR1 DFQATT, CDR2 SNEGSKA (reference sequence). The V end lost 5 bases, the J end lost 2 bases, and 7 bases lay between the germline ends. This CDR3 region has 11 residues. The CDR3 DNA reads TGCAGTGCTGGGGGACCCTACGAGCAGTACTTC. Translated: CSAGGPYEQYF.

The rearrangement joins TRBV9 to TRBJ1-1, with D maybe TRBD1 (5 bases). The CDR3 consists of 15 residues. V dropped 0 bases and J dropped 7 bases, with 16 bases sitting between them. Germline lookup yields CDR1 SGDLS and CDR2 YYNGEE. The chain's CDR3 is CASSVGGLETVEAFF. In DNA, the CDR3 is TGTGCCAGCAGCGTAGGCGGCTTGGAGACAGTTGAAGCTTTCTTT. The whole variable domain, filled in from reference TRBV9 and TRBJ1-1, reads DSGVTQTPKHLITATGQRVTLRCSPRSGDLSVYWYQQSLDQGLQFLIQYYNGEERAKGNILERFSAQQFPDLHSELNLSSLELGDSALYFCASSVGGLETVEAFFGQGTRLTVV.

This clonotype was picked up many times. The chain links TRBV19 to TRBJ2-1; D might be TRBD2 (6 bases). CDR1 and CDR2 (germline): LNHDA, SQIVND (reference sequence). Trimming shortened V by 3 bases and J by 7 bases, and 13 bases separated the two germline ends. The CDR3 length is 14 residues. The CDR3 region has the DNA TGTGCCAGTAGTATGGAGGGGCCCTTGAATGAGCAGTTCTTC. Protein sequence: CASSMEGPLNEQFF.

This clonotype was found many times. V is TRBV28 and J is TRBJ2-2; tentative D call: TRBD2 (5 bases). V was clipped by 3 bases and J by 4 bases, with 15 bases between them. Germline loops: CDR1 MDHEN, CDR2 SYDVKM. This CDR3 is 16 amino acids long. CDR3 loop: CASSFLRAARTGELFF. The CDR3 DNA is TGTGCCAGCAGTTTTCTGCGAGCGGCGCGCACCGGGGAGCTGTTTTTT. The full variable domain, with the rest looked up from reference TRBV28 and TRBJ2-2, is DVKVTQSSRYLVKRTGEKVFLECVQDMDHENMFWYRQDPGLGLRLIYFSYDVKMKEKGDIPEGYSVSREKKERFSLILESASTNQTSMYLCASSFLRAARTGELFFGEGSRLTVL.

The chain has TRBV7-9 and TRBJ1-4; D unresolved. This CDR3 contains 14 residues. Trimming took off 0 bases at V and 3 bases at J, with 5 bases between the two ends. CDR1 and CDR2 from the germline V gene are SEHNR and FQNEAQ (reference sequence). The CDR3 region is CASSLASPNEKLFF. The CDR3 DNA follows: TGTGCCAGCAGCTTAGCCAGCCCTAATGAAAAACTGTTTTTT. Combining the CDR3 with reference TRBV7-9 and TRBJ1-4 gives the whole variable domain DTGVSQNPRHKITKRGQNVTFRCDPISEHNRLYWYRQTLGQGPEFLTYFQNEAQLEKSRLLSDRFSAERPKGSFSTLEIQRTEQGDSAMYLCASSLASPNEKLFFGSGTQLSVL.

In this sample, this clonotype turned up many times. The chain links TRBV6-2 or TRBV6-3 to TRBJ1-1; 7 bases align to TRBD1. The CDR3 length is 14 residues. V was clipped by 0 bases and J by 5 bases; unmatched bases: 3. Germline CDR1 and CDR2: MNHEY and SVGEGT. The CDR3 DNA reads TGTGCCAGCAGTTACTCTGAGGGGGCGACTGAAGCTTTCTTT. Translated: CASSYSEGATEAFF.

V and J are TRBV11-2 and TRBJ1-1; no reliable D call. Trimming removed 0 bases at V and 6 bases at J, with 14 bases between. This CDR3 comprises 15 residues. CDR1 is SGHAT and CDR2 is FQNNGV in the germline V gene. The CDR3 nucleotides read TGTGCCAGCAGCTTAGAGCCCCGGCAGGTCGCTGAAGCTTTCTTT. This translates into CASSLEPRQVAEAFF.

This rearrangement joins TRBV3-1 to TRBJ1-5; D possibly corresponds to TRBD1 (6 bases). Trimming cost V 4 bases and J 4 bases, with 14 bases left between them. Germline V gene sequence: CDR1 LGHDT, CDR2 YNNKEL (reference sequence). The CDR3 sequence is 15 residues long. CDR3 in DNA: TGTGCCAGCAGCCCTCAGGGGATCCCAAATCAGCCCCAGCATTTT. Protein: CASSPQGIPNQPQHF.

This clonotype was detected only a few times. The gene calls are TRBV6-2 or TRBV6-3 and TRBJ1-6; D unresolved. The CDR3 sequence is 16 residues long. The germline V and J ends were trimmed by 0 bases and 0 bases, with 6 bases remaining between them. Germline V gene lookup returns CDR1 MNHEY and CDR2 SVGEGT. This CDR3 reads CASSYSRSSYNSPLHF. CDR3 bases: TGTGCCAGCAGTTACTCGCGGAGCTCCTATAATTCACCCCTCCACTTT.

The chain employs TRBV5-4 and TRBJ2-5; 7 bases line up with TRBD2. The CDR3 has 15 residues. Germline loops: CDR1 SGHNT, CDR2 YYREEE (reference sequence). Trimming took 7 bases from V and 5 from J; bases not matched to a gene: 14. CDR3 coding DNA: TGTGCCAGCGGCTCGGCGGGAGCGGGATGGGAGACCCAGTACTTC. It codes for CASGSAGAGWETQYF.

This clonotype was detected many times. The V call is TRBV7-9, the J call TRBJ1-4; no definite D call. The CDR3 has 15 residues. With 1 base removed from V and 8 bases from J, the gap between germline ends came to 14 bases. The germline CDR1 and CDR2 sequences are SEHNR and FQNEAQ (reference sequence). The CDR3 DNA is TGTGCCAGCAGCTTAGAGTCCCCCCAACGGGAAAAACTGTTTTTT. This gives the protein CASSLESPQREKLFF.

Note on this clonotype: A much larger clone is a single base away; this may be a read error. The CDR3 sequence is CASGYWGRAQNKAKNIQYF. The CDR3 DNA reads TGTGCCAGCGGTTACTGGGGCAGGGCCCAGAATAAAGCCAAAAACATTCAGTACTTC. V usage is TRBV6-2 or TRBV6-3 and J usage is TRBJ2-4; a weak D match, TRBD1 (5 bases). The CDR3 contains 19 residues. Germline lookup yields CDR1 MNHEY and CDR2 SVGEGT.

This clonotype was counted ten times or more. The J gene is TRBJ2-3, the V gene TRBV7-9, with D perhaps matching TRBD1 (7 bases). The length of the CDR3 is 15 residues. V was pared by 7 bases and J by 2 bases, with 16 bases between. Looked up from germline, CDR1 is SEHNR and CDR2 is FQNEAQ (reference sequence). The CDR3 DNA sequence: TGTGCCAGCAACAGGCGGGGACAGCCCACAGATACGCAGTATTTT. Residues: CASNRRGQPTDTQYF.

This clonotype appeared a few times. A much larger clone sits a single nucleotide away, making a read error possible. This chain links TRBV28 with TRBJ2-7; D may correspond to TRBD1 or TRBD2 (6 bases each). Trimming took off 4 bases at V and 6 bases at J, with 19 bases between the two ends. Germline V gives CDR1 MDHEN, CDR2 SYDVKM. CDR3 length: 15 residues. The CDR3 DNA sequence: TGTGCCAGCAGTTCATTGCTCGGGGGCTCGGGCGAGCAGTACTTC. Its protein is CASSSLLGGSGEQYF.

This clonotype was observed a handful of times. This may come from a read error, since a much larger clone is one base off. The chain recombines TRBV9 with TRBJ1-1, with unresolved D. The CDR3 sequence is 16 residues long. V lost 3 bases to trimming and J lost 0 bases, with 15 bases between them. Germline lookup yields CDR1 SGDLS and CDR2 YYNGEE. The CDR3: CASSAEAQVMNTEAFF. The CDR3 nucleotides read TGTGCCAGCAGCGCAGAGGCCCAGGTCATGAACACTGAAGCTTTCTTT.